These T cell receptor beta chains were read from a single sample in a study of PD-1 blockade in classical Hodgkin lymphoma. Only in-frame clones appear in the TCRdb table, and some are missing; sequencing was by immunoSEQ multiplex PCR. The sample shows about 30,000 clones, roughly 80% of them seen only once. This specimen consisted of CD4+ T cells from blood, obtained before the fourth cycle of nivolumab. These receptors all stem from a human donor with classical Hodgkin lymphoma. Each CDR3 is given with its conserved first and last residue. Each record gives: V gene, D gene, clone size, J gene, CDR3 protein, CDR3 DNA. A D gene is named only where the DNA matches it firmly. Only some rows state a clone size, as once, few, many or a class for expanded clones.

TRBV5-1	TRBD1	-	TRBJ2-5	CASSPQGPQETQYF	TGCGCCAGCAGCCCACAGGGGCCTCAAGAGACCCAGTACTTC
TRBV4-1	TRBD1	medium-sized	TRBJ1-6	CASSQEVTGDVPLHF	TGCGCCAGCAGCCAAGAAGTGACAGGGGATGTACCCCTCCACTTT
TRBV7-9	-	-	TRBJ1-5	CASSPNSNQPQHF	TGTGCCAGCAGCCCAAATAGCAATCAGCCCCAGCATTTT
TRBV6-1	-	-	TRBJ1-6	CASNPDTTNSPLHF	TGTGCCAGCAATCCGGACACTACAAATTCACCCCTCCACTTT
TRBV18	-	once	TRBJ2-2	CASSPLQGYTGELFF	TGTGCCAGCTCACCACTGCAGGGATACACCGGGGAGCTGTTTTTT
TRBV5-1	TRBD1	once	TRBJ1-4	CASSTAGQSEKLFF	TGCGCCAGCAGCACCGCGGGACAGTCGGAAAAACTGTTTTTT
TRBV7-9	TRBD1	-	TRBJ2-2	CASSPGTVNTGELFF	TGTGCCAGCAGCCCCGGGACAGTTAACACCGGGGAGCTGTTTTTT
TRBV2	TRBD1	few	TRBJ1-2	CASSPGTVSYGYTF	TGTGCCAGCAGTCCCGGGACAGTAAGCTATGGCTACACCTTC
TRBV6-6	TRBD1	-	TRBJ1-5	CASSYSRQGDQPQHF	TGTGCCAGCAGTTACTCGAGACAGGGAGACCAGCCCCAGCATTTT
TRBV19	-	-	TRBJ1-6	CASSMDGGGRSPLHF	TGTGCCAGTAGTATGGACGGCGGGGGAAGGTCACCCCTCCACTTT
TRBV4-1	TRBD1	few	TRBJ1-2	CASSQLTGGLNYGYTF	TGCGCCAGCAGCCAACTGACAGGGGGTCTCAACTATGGCTACACCTTC
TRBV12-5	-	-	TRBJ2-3	CASGRAGGPSTDTQYF	TGTGCTAGTGGTCGGGCTGGCGGGCCTAGCACAGATACGCAGTATTTT
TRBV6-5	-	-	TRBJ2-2	CASSYSTTEGLFF	TGTGCCAGCAGTTACTCGACTACGGAGGGGCTGTTTTTT
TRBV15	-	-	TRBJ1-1	CATSRVRPGPQVEWGTEAFF	TGTGCCACCAGCAGAGTCCGACCGGGACCACAAGTCGAGTGGGGCACTGAAGCTTTCTTT
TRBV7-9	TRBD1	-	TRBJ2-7	CASSFLGQGGTYEQYF	TGTGCCAGCAGCTTTCTTGGACAGGGGGGGACCTACGAGCAGTACTTC
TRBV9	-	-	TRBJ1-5	CASSVDVFQPQHF	TGTGCCAGCAGCGTAGACGTCTTTCAGCCCCAGCATTTT
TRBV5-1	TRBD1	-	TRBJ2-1	CASAPGTGSYNEQFF	TGCGCCAGCGCTCCGGGGACAGGCTCCTACAATGAGCAGTTCTTC
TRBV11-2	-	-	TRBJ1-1	CASSLEAWQGDRINTEAFF	TGTGCCAGCAGCTTAGAGGCATGGCAGGGAGATCGAATTAACACTGAAGCTTTCTTT
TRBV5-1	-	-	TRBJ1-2	CASSFGKGVFNGYTF	TGCGCCAGCAGCTTTGGGAAAGGAGTTTTCAATGGCTACACCTTC
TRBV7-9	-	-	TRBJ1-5	CASSQQGDVSNQPQHF	TGTGCCAGCAGTCAACAGGGAGACGTAAGCAATCAGCCCCAGCATTTT
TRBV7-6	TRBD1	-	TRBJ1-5	CASSLGDSPYQPQHF	TGTGCCAGCAGCTTAGGGGACAGCCCATATCAGCCCCAGCATTTT
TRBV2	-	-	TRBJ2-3	CASSSPGISTDTQYF	TGTGCCAGCAGTTCCCCCGGAATTAGCACAGATACGCAGTATTTT
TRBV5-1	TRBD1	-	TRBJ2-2	CASSSDRANTGELFF	TGCGCCAGCAGCTCGGACAGGGCGAACACCGGGGAGCTGTTTTTT
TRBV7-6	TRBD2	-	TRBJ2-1	CASSWTGGGSYNEQFF	TGTGCCAGCAGCTGGACTGGCGGGGGGTCCTACAATGAGCAGTTCTTC
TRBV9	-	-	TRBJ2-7	CASTTPPGAIPYEQYF	TGTGCCAGCACGACGCCGCCAGGGGCCATCCCCTACGAGCAGTACTTC
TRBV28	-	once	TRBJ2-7	CASSLTGWGSYEQYF	TGTGCCAGCAGTTTAACGGGGTGGGGATCCTACGAGCAGTACTTC
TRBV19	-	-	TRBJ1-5	CASSGVRGQPQHF	TGTGCCAGTAGTGGGGTTCGAGGTCAGCCCCAGCATTTT
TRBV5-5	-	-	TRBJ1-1	CASNPEGMNTEAFF	TGTGCCAGCAACCCGGAGGGAATGAACACTGAAGCTTTCTTT
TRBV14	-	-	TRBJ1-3	CASSQVRGLSGNTIYF	TGTGCCAGCAGCCAAGTACGGGGCCTCTCTGGAAACACCATATATTTT
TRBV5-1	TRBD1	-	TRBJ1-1	CASSLLGTGESEAFF	TGCGCCAGCAGCTTGTTGGGCACAGGGGAATCTGAAGCTTTCTTT
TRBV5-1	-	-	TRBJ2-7	CASSLEQGRYEQYF	TGCGCCAGCAGCTTGGAGCAGGGGAGGTACGAGCAGTACTTC
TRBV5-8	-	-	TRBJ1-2	CASGYGGKGYGYTF	TGTGCCAGCGGGTACGGGGGCAAGGGTTATGGCTACACCTTC
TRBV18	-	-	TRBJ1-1	CASSEGRNTEAFF	TGTGCCAGCTCAGAAGGCCGTAACACTGAAGCTTTCTTT
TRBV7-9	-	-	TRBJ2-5	CASRSSGGKTQYF	TGTGCCAGCAGATCTTCCGGGGGCAAGACCCAGTACTTC
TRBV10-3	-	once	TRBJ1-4	CATTRGGVRNEKLFF	TGTGCCACCACACGTGGGGGGGTCCGGAATGAAAAACTGTTTTTT
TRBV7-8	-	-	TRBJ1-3	CASSLAGGNTIYF	TGTGCCAGCAGCTTAGCGGGAGGAAACACCATATATTTT
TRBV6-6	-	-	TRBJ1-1	CASSSLGQMNTEAFF	TGTGCCAGCAGCTCTCTGGGGCAGATGAACACTGAAGCTTTCTTT
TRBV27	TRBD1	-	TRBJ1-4	CASSSGQVTTNEKLFF	TGTGCCAGCAGTTCCGGACAGGTCACAACTAATGAAAAACTGTTTTTT
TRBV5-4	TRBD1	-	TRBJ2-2	CASSPRLGQGASVTGELFF	TGTGCCAGCAGCCCCCGCCTGGGGCAGGGGGCGTCGGTCACCGGGGAGCTGTTTTTT
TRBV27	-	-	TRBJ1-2	CASSYIPDRDGYTF	TGTGCCAGCAGTTATATCCCTGACCGGGATGGCTACACCTTC
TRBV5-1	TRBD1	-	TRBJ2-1	CASAPDRVNEQFF	TGCGCCAGCGCCCCGGACAGGGTCAATGAGCAGTTCTTC
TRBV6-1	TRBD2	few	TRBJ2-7	CATLLTSAHYEQYF	TGTGCCACCCTCTTGACTAGCGCACACTACGAGCAGTACTTC
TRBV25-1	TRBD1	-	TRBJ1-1	CASRGQGEVTEAFF	TGTGCCAGTCGCGGACAGGGGGAGGTCACTGAAGCTTTCTTT
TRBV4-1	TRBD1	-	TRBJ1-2	CASSQDRGQGVSMYYGYTF	TGCGCCAGCAGCCAAGATCGGGGACAGGGAGTGAGTATGTACTATGGCTACACCTTC
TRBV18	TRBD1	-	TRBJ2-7	CASSPPGTGGVHEQYF	TGTGCCAGCTCACCCCCCGGGACAGGGGGTGTCCACGAGCAGTACTTC
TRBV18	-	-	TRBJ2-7	CASSPPVGQTYEQYF	TGTGCCAGCTCACCACCTGTAGGTCAAACCTACGAGCAGTACTTC
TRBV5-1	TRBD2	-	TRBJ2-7	CASSFERGSYEQYF	TGCGCCAGCAGCTTCGAGCGGGGGTCCTACGAGCAGTACTTC
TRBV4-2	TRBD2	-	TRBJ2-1	CASSLGTSGRNEQFF	TGTGCCAGCAGCCTGGGGACTAGCGGGCGCAATGAGCAGTTCTTC
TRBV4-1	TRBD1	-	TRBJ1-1	CASSHSGGTDVKEAFF	TGCGCCAGCAGCCACTCCGGGGGGACAGACGTAAAAGAAGCTTTCTTT
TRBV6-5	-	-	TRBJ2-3	CASGKGLLTTDTQYF	TGTGCCAGCGGCAAGGGACTCCTAACCACAGATACGCAGTATTTT
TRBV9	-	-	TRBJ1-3	CASSVGRGTGNTIYF	TGTGCCAGCAGCGTAGGGAGGGGTACTGGAAACACCATATATTTT
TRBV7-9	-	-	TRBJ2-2	CASSFFGELFF	TGTGCCAGCAGCTTTTTCGGGGAGCTGTTTTTT
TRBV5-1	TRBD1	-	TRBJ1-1	CASSSQGGNTEAFF	TGCGCCAGCAGCTCACAGGGGGGGAACACTGAAGCTTTCTTT
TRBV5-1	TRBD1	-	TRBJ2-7	CASSLSGTGNYEQYF	TGCGCCAGCAGCTTGTCGGGGACAGGCAACTACGAGCAGTACTTC
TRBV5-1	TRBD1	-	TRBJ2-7	CASSPDRERGEQYF	TGCGCCAGCAGCCCGGACAGGGAAAGGGGCGAGCAGTACTTC
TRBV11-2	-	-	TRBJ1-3	CASSLEGVVTSGNTIYF	TGTGCCAGCAGCTTAGAGGGTGTGGTAACCTCTGGAAACACCATATATTTT
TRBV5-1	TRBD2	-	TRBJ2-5	CASSLTSGTHQETQYF	TGCGCCAGCAGCTTGACTAGCGGGACCCACCAAGAGACCCAGTACTTC